This T cell receptor beta chain was obtained from a study of OX40 agonist ivuxolimab in advanced cancers. Method: immunoSEQ multiplex PCR; TCRdb's copy keeps in-frame clones and lacks some. The table has 75,000 to 95,000 clones, 84% seen once. The CDR3 consists of 14 residues. V lost 2 bases to trimming and J lost 9 bases, with 14 bases between them. Germline V gene data show CDR1 as MDHEN and CDR2 as SYDVKM. The source of this sequence is an adult with an advanced solid tumor such as melanoma, head and neck, liver or kidney cancer. The sequencing here drew on CD4+ or CD8+ T cells sorted from blood, taken in a trial of the OX40 agonist ivuxolimab. The V call is TRBV28, the J call TRBJ1-5; a possible D gene is TRBD1 (5 bases). CDR3 residues: CASSLRAGRWPQHF. CDR3 nucleotides: TGTGCCAGCAGTTTAAGGGCAGGGAGGTGGCCCCAGCATTTT.